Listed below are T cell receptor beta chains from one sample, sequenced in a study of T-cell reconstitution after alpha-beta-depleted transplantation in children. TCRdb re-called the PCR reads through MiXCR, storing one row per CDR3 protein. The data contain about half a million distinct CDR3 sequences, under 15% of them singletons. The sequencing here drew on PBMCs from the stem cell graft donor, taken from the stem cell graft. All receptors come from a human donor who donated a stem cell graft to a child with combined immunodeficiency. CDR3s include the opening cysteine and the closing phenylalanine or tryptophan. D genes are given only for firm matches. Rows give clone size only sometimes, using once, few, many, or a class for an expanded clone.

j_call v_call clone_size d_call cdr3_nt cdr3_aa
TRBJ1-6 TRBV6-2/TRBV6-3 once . TGTGCCAGCAGTTACATCAGGGGTCGAAGAAATTCACCCCTCCACTTT CASSYIRGRRNSPLHF
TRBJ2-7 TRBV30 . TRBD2 TGTGCCTGGCTAAGACTAGCGGGTCCACCTCCCTACGAGCAGTACTTC CAWLRLAGPPPYEQYF
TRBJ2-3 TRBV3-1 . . TGTGCCACCAGCCAGTCGGGGAGTTCAGCGTATACGCAGTATTTT CATSQSGSSAYTQYF
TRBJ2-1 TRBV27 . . TGTGCCAGCAGCGCAGGGGACACCTACAATGAGCAGTTCTTC CASSAGDTYNEQFF
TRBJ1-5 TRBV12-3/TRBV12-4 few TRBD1 TGTGCCAGCAGTTTAGGCCCAGGGGGGGGCTATCAGCCCCAGCATTTT CASSLGPGGGYQPQHF
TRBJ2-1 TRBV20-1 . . TGCTGTGCCAGGGACGCGAATAGGGTCCATGAGCAGTTCTTC CCARDANRVHEQFF
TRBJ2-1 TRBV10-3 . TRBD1 TGTGCCATCAGAGCGGGACAGGGGAACAATGAGCAGTTCTTC CAIRAGQGNNEQFF
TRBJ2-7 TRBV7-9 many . TGTGCCAGCAGTTCAAGGTCCTACGAGCAGTACTTC CASSSRSYEQYF
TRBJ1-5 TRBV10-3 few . TGTGCCATCAGTGAGCCTGGGGGGAATCAGCCCCAGCATTTT CAISEPGGNQPQHF
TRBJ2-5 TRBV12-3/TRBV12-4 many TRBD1 TGTGCCAGCAGCGGACAGGGGGCGGGAGAGACCCAGTACTTC CASSGQGAGETQYF
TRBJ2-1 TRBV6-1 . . TGTGCCAGCAGTCCATCCGGCCCTTCCTCCTACAATGAGCAGTTCTTC CASSPSGPSSYNEQFF
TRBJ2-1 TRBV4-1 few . TGCGCCAGCAGCCAAGAGGGGGGGGGGGCCTACACTTACAATGAGCAGTTCTTC CASSQEGGGAYTYNEQFF
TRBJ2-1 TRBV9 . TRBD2 TGTGCCAGCAGCTCGGGAGCGGGGGCCACCTACAATGAGCAGTTCTTC CASSSGAGATYNEQFF
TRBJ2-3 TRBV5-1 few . TGCGCCAGCAGGAGCTGGGGGGTGGTGACAGATACGCAGTATTTT CASRSWGVVTDTQYF
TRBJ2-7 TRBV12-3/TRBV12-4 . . TGTGCCAGCAGTTGGGCAGGCCGCGAGCAGTACTTC CASSWAGREQYF
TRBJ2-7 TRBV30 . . TGTGCCTTGACAGCGTCCTACGAGCAGTACTTC CALTASYEQYF
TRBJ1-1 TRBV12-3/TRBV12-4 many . TGTGCCAGCAGATGGACAGATTCAAACACTGAAGCTTTCTTT CASRWTDSNTEAFF
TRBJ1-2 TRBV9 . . TGTGCCAGCAGCGCGGGACGTAGCTATGGCTACACCTTC CASSAGRSYGYTF
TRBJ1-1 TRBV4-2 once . TGTGCCAGGGGCCCGGGACTCCTCAACACTGAAGCTTTCTTT CARGPGLLNTEAFF
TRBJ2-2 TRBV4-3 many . TGCGCCAGCAGCCAAGGGCCAGGGAGCACCGGGGAGCTGTTTTTT CASSQGPGSTGELFF
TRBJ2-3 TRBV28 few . TGTGCCAGCAGTTTAGGCGACGATGGGGATACGCAGTATTTT CASSLGDDGDTQYF
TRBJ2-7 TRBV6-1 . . TGTGCCAGCAGTGAGATATCCGGGACCCCCCACGAGCAGTACTTC CASSEISGTPHEQYF
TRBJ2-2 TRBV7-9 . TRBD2 TGTGCCAGCAGAAGCGGGGGCGCAGAGACCGGGGAGCTGTTTTTT CASRSGGAETGELFF
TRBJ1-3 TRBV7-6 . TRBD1 TGTGCCAGCAGCTTAGCCCTGGGAGGGGGCAGTGGAAACACCATATATTTT CASSLALGGGSGNTIYF
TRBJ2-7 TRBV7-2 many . TGTGCCAGCAGCCCCCTTCCCAGCTACGAGCAGTACTTC CASSPLPSYEQYF
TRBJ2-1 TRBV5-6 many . TGTGCCAGCAGCTTGAGCTTGGCAGCGGATGAGCAGTTCTTC CASSLSLAADEQFF
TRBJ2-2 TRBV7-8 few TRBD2 TGTGCCTGGCGGGAGGGCCTCTTTGAACACGGGGAGCTGTTTTTT CAWREGLFEHGELFF
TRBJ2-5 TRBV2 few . TGTGCCAGCAGGGACTTGGATCCTACGGAGACCCAGTACTTC CASRDLDPTETQYF
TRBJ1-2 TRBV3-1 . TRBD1 TGTGCCAGCAGCCAAGGAACAGGGGTCGACTATGGCTACACCTTC CASSQGTGVDYGYTF
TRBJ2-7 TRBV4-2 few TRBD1 TGTGCCAGCAGCCGGGGCCATGGGACAGTATTATCCTACGAGCAGTACTTC CASSRGHGTVLSYEQYF
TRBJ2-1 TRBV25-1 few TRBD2 TGTGCCAACACTTCCGGACTAGCGGCCTCTGATTACAATGAGCAGTTCTTC CANTSGLAASDYNEQFF
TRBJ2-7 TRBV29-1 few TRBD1 TGCAGCGTACAAGGGCAGGGGGCGCCTTCCTACGAGCAGTACTTC CSVQGQGAPSYEQYF
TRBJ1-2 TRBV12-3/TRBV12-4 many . TGTGCCAGCCGAGATCGGCGGGGCTACACCTTC CASRDRRGYTF
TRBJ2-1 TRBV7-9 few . TGTGCCAGCAGCTTAGAAGGCGGTGCTGTCTCCTACAATGAGCAGTTCTTC CASSLEGGAVSYNEQFF
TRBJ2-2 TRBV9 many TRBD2 TGTGCCAGCACTAGCGGGGGGAGTACCGGGGAGCTGTTTTTT CASTSGGSTGELFF
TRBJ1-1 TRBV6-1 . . TGTGCCAGCAGTCGACGGAGACTGAACACTGAAGCTTTCTTT CASSRRRLNTEAFF
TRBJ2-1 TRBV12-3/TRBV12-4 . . TGTGCCAGCAGTTTGATTTCGGCCCTTGGGTATGAGCAGTTCTTC CASSLISALGYEQFF
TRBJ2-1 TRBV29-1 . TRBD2 TGCAGCGCCCGGACTAGCGGGGCTTACAATGAGCAGTTCTTC CSARTSGAYNEQFF
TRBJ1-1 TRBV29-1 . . TGCAGCGTGACCCCAGGCGCCCGAATGAACACTGAAGCTTTCTTT CSVTPGARMNTEAFF
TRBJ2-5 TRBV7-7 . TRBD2 TGTGCTAGCAGCTTAGCGCTAAGAGCGGCCGGGGGGGAGACCCAGTACTTC CASSLALRAAGGETQYF
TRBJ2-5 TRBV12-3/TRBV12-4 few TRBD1 TGTGCCAGCAGTTTTGCGCCGGGACAGGGAGAGTACTTC CASSFAPGQGEYF
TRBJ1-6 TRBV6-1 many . TGTGCCAGCGGGGCGATCTATAATTCACCCCTCCACTTT CASGAIYNSPLHF
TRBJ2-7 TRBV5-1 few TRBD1 TGCGCCAGCAGCTTAATAGGGGGCTTGGGCGAGCAGTACTTC CASSLIGGLGEQYF
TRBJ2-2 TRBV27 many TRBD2 TGTGCCAGCAGTTTAGGACTAGCGGGAGGGCCTTCGTTGTCCGGGGAGCTGTTTTTT CASSLGLAGGPSLSGELFF
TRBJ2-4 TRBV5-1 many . TGCGCCAGCAGCTTGGCGGGAGAAGCCAAAAACATTCAGTACTTC CASSLAGEAKNIQYF